The clone carrying this TCR beta chain has more than one count but fewer than ten. Primers included in the PCR were 60 Vbeta and 13 Jbeta primers. Clones were sequenced by immunoSEQ multiplex PCR, and TCRdb holds only the in-frame ones, with some missing. The sample has over 150,000 clones, over 70% seen once. Germline loops: CDR1 SQVTM, CDR2 ANQGSEA. The CDR3 covers 12 residues. The V end was cut by 6 bases, the J end by 3 bases, with 11 bases between. The sample is drawn from a study of cytomegalovirus exposure and HLA in healthy donors. The chain links TRBV29-1 to TRBJ1-2, with D uncertain. This TCR came from a male donor in good health and CMV-seropositive. The sample was PBMCs. The CDR3 nucleotides read TGCAGCGTCGAGGGCCACGACTATGGCTACACCTTC. Encoded protein: CSVEGHDYGYTF.